This T cell receptor (beta chain) was recovered during a study of blood T cell repertoires in COVID-19. Clones were sequenced by immunoSEQ multiplex PCR, and TCRdb holds only the in-frame ones, with some missing. Of some 320,000 clones listed, about 92% are singletons. Germline V gene lookup returns CDR1 SGHNT and CDR2 YYREEE (reference sequence). J gave up 4 bases and V 3 bases, and 4 bases lay outside the gene matches. The CDR3 runs 13 residues. The sequence was collected from a man between 60 and 75 years old who had recovered from COVID-19. The material sequenced was PBMCs or T cells enriched from blood (not recorded which). The chain joins TRBV5-4 to TRBJ2-7, with 7 bases lining up with TRBD1. In DNA, the CDR3 is TGTGCCAGCAGCTCGCAACAGGGGTACGAGCAGTACTTC. Encoded protein: CASSSQQGYEQYF.